These 2 T cell receptor beta chains share one sample of origin, sequenced in a study of T cell responses to AZD1222 COVID-19 vaccine. Clones were read by immunoSEQ multiplex PCR, and TCRdb kept only the in-frame ones, dropping some. This table has about 91,000 clones, 80% to 95% appearing once. The sequenced sample was peripheral blood, obtained 28 days after the second AZD1222 dose. The receptors here all came from an adult who received the AZD1222 COVID-19 vaccine.

The V and J genes are TRBV9 and TRBJ2-3; no clear D. The CDR3 is made up of 15 amino acids. With 4 bases removed from V and 2 bases from J, the gap between germline ends came to 14 bases. Germline V gives CDR1 SGDLS, CDR2 YYNGEE. The CDR3 DNA follows: TGTGCCAGCAGCACTCGTGGGGTACCCACAGATACGCAGTATTTT. Protein: CASSTRGVPTDTQYF.

This chain uses TRBV9 with TRBJ2-5; D possibly matches TRBD1 or TRBD2 (6 bases each). There are 16 residues in the CDR3. V dropped 3 bases and J dropped 1 base, with 16 bases sitting between them. Per germline, CDR1 SGDLS and CDR2 YYNGEE. The DNA of the CDR3 is TGTGCCAGCAGCGACATTGGGGGGCCCCGCCAAGAGACCCAGTACTTC. Translated: CASSDIGGPRQETQYF.